One sample yielded the 2 T cell receptor beta chains listed below, sequenced in a study of blood T cell repertoires in COVID-19. Profiling relied on immunoSEQ multiplex PCR, and the TCRdb table lists in-frame clones only, not all of them. The sample shows tens of thousands of clones, under 85% of them seen only once. The sequencing input was peripheral blood. These receptors all come from a human donor in a cohort sampled during active COVID-19.

The chain employs TRBV27 and TRBJ1-1; D perhaps matches TRBD1 (5 bases). The CDR3 loop spans 14 amino acids. Germline loops: CDR1 MNHEY, CDR2 SMNVEV (reference sequence). The V and J ends lost 4 bases and 3 bases respectively, with 12 bases between them. CDR3: CASSWGGGDTEAFF. The CDR3 DNA sequence: TGTGCCAGCAGTTGGGGGGGAGGGGACACTGAAGCTTTCTTT.

V gene TRBV7-9 combines with J gene TRBJ1-5, with D maybe TRBD1 (5 bases). The CDR3 length is 15 residues. The ends were cut back, 4 bases at V and 2 bases at J, with 12 bases in the middle. The germline V gene has CDR1 SEHNR and CDR2 FQNEAQ (reference sequence). CDR3 in DNA: TGTGCCAGCAGCTCCGCAAGGGGCGGCAATCAGCCCCAGCATTTT. It translates to CASSSARGGNQPQHF. The full variable domain, completed using reference TRBV7-9 and TRBJ1-5, is DTGVSQNPRHKITKRGQNVTFRCDPISEHNRLYWYRQTLGQGPEFLTYFQNEAQLEKSRLLSDRFSAERPKGSFSTLEIQRTEQGDSAMYLCASSSARGGNQPQHFGDGTRLSIL.